This T cell receptor (beta chain) was sequenced during a study of T-cell reconstitution after alpha-beta-depleted transplantation in children. Preparation of the TCRbeta library was carried out with unique molecular identifiers. TCRdb redid the calling of the PCR reads with MiXCR, one entry per CDR3 protein. The table includes a few hundred thousand distinct CDR3 sequences, 9.9% detected once. This clonotype came up a few times. This clonotype originated in a human donor who donated a stem cell graft to a child with SCID. The material was PBMCs from the stem cell graft donor, obtained from the stem cell graft.

CDR3 amino acids: CSASGTGRTDTQYF. The DNA for the CDR3 is TGCAGTGCTAGCGGGACAGGGCGCACAGATACGCAGTATTTT. J is TRBJ2-3 and V is TRBV20-1; 9 positions agree with TRBD1. The CDR3 runs to 14 residues. V dropped 3 bases and J dropped 1; count of bases not matched to a gene: 2. Per germline, CDR1 DFQATT and CDR2 SNEGSKA (reference sequence).